One and the same sample provided the 17 T cell receptor beta chains below, sequenced in a study of OX40 agonist ivuxolimab in advanced cancers. Some clones are missing from TCRdb's copy, which holds only in-frame ones; the method was immunoSEQ multiplex PCR. Found here are around 67,000 clones, approximately 89% of them singletons; the top ten hold 2% to 2.5%. Specimen: CD4+ or CD8+ T cells sorted from blood, collected in a trial of the OX40 agonist ivuxolimab. These receptor sequences come from an adult with an advanced solid tumor such as melanoma, head and neck, liver or kidney cancer.

Of note for this clone: Within the sample, other DNA sequences also encode this same CDR3. The J gene is TRBJ2-3, the V gene TRBV7-2; D is possibly TRBD1 or TRBD2 (6 bases each). V lost 1 base to trimming and J lost 2 bases, with 13 bases between them. This CDR3 contains 16 residues. Germline lookup yields CDR1 SGHTA and CDR2 FQGNSA. The CDR3: CASSLEGGFLTDTQYF. CDR3 nucleotide sequence: TGTGCCAGCAGCTTAGAGGGGGGTTTCCTCACAGATACGCAGTATTTT.

The gene calls are TRBV28 and TRBJ1-1, with D possibly matching TRBD1 (6 bases). CDR3 length: 16 amino acids. The V end lost 11 bases, the J end lost 3 bases, and 25 bases lay between the germline ends. Germline V gene data show CDR1 as MDHEN and CDR2 as SYDVKM. The DNA of the CDR3 is TGTGCCTCCCGACCGGGGGGACACCCGGGAGACACTGAAGCTTTCTTT. Translation: CASRPGGHPGDTEAFF.

V is TRBV7-9 and J is TRBJ1-1; 10 positions agree with TRBD1. Losses at the gene ends were 5 bases for V and 1 base for J; bases not matched to a gene: 4. This CDR3 is 15 amino acids long. Germline CDR1 and CDR2: SEHNR and FQNEAQ (reference sequence). In nucleotides, the CDR3 is TGTGCCAGCAGCGCAAGACAGGGGGCGAACACTGAAGCTTTCTTT. It encodes CASSARQGANTEAFF.

The gene calls are TRBV18 and TRBJ2-7; possibly TRBD2 for D (5 bases). Germline values: CDR1 KGHSH, CDR2 LQKENI. V shed 4 bases and J shed 9 bases, with 19 bases lying between them. This CDR3 is 14 amino acids long. The CDR3 region is CASSRESYTSGQYF. In nucleotides, the CDR3 is TGTGCCAGCTCACGGGAGTCCTATACTTCGGGGCAGTACTTC.

The rearrangement uses TRBV11-1 and TRBJ2-7; unclear D gene. Germline V lookup: CDR1 SGHAT, CDR2 FQDESV (reference sequence). The CDR3 extends over 15 amino acids. V was trimmed by 3 bases and J by 2 bases, leaving 14 bases between them. The CDR3 DNA sequence: TGTGCCAGCAGCTTCGGGCAGGTTATAACCTACGAGCAGTACTTC. It translates to CASSFGQVITYEQYF.

This chain joins TRBV13 and TRBJ1-1, with a tentative D call TRBD1 (5 bases). CDR3 length: 14 amino acids. CDR1 and CDR2 (germline): PRHDT, FYEKMQ (reference sequence). Trimming pared 3 bases from V and 0 bases from J, leaving 8 bases between. The CDR3 nucleotides read TGTGCCAGCAGCTTTACAGGAGTGAACACTGAAGCTTTCTTT. Translated: CASSFTGVNTEAFF.

The rearrangement links TRBV29-1 to TRBJ2-5; D is possibly TRBD1 or TRBD2 (5 bases each). V was clipped by 8 bases and J by 4 bases, with 11 bases between them. Germline-derived CDR1 and CDR2 are SQVTM and ANQGSEA. CDR3 size: 11 residues. CDR3 coding DNA: TGCAGCTCCGACAGCGGAGAGACCCAGTACTTC. It translates to CSSDSGETQYF.

The chain carries TRBV11-2 and TRBJ2-7; the D gene could be TRBD1 or TRBD2 (5 bases each). The germline V gene encodes CDR1 SGHAT and CDR2 FQNNGV. This CDR3 has 13 residues. The V gene lost 8 bases and the J gene lost 3 bases, with 14 bases spanning the gap. In DNA form, the CDR3 reads TGTGCCAGCCGAGGGACCGGAATCTACGAGCAGTACTTC. It codes for CASRGTGIYEQYF.

As DNA, the CDR3 is TGTGCCAGTCGGGCCGAGGTCGTTGAAAAACTGTTTTTT. Translation: CASRAEVVEKLFF. The J gene is TRBJ1-4, the V gene TRBV28; no reliable D call. The CDR3 extends over 13 amino acids. V was trimmed by 9 bases and J by 7 bases, leaving 15 bases between them. Germline CDR1 reads MDHEN; CDR2 reads SYDVKM.

This clone appeared a single time. The chain carries TRBV5-1 and TRBJ2-3, with 8 nucleotides matching TRBD1. From germline, CDR1 is SGHRS and CDR2 YFSETQ. V lost 0 bases, J lost 3 bases, and 0 bases stayed unmatched. The CDR3 covers 14 residues. The CDR3 region has the DNA TGCGCCAGCAGCTTGGGGACAGGGACAGATACGCAGTATTTT. Residues: CASSLGTGTDTQYF.

The chain employs TRBV5-4 and TRBJ2-1; D is undetermined. V was clipped by 0 bases and J by 9 bases, with 13 bases between them. Germline loops: CDR1 SGHNT, CDR2 YYREEE (reference sequence). This CDR3 has 14 residues. The CDR3 protein is CASSLARIWGEQFF. The CDR3 bases are TGTGCCAGCAGCTTGGCGCGCATCTGGGGTGAGCAGTTCTTC.

The chain links TRBV6-6 to TRBJ2-2; D could derive from TRBD1 or TRBD2 (6 bases each). Germline CDR1 MNHNY, CDR2 SVGAGI (reference sequence). The CDR3 runs to 13 residues. The ends were cut back, 5 bases at V and 8 bases at J, with 12 bases in the middle. This chain's CDR3 is CASSNREAGELFF. For the CDR3, the DNA is TGTGCCAGCAGTAACAGGGAGGCGGGGGAGCTGTTTTTT.

V is TRBV5-1 and J is TRBJ2-1; 10 bases line up with TRBD2. Trimming took 3 bases from V and 14 from J; bases not matched to a gene: 11. Germline CDR1 SGHRS, CDR2 YFSETQ. This CDR3 is built from 14 residues. CDR3: CASSSRGSGGLEFF. DNA for the CDR3: TGCGCCAGCAGCTCCCGAGGTAGCGGGGGGTTGGAGTTCTTC.

The chain joins TRBV7-9 to TRBJ2-1; D gene ambiguous. Trimming removed 5 bases at V and 6 bases at J, with 17 bases between. Germline CDR1 is SEHNR and CDR2 is FQNEAQ (reference sequence). The CDR3 covers 15 residues. DNA for the CDR3: TGTGCCAGCAGCCCTCCGGGCCCCTGGGGCAATGAGCAGTTCTTC. Its protein is CASSPPGPWGNEQFF.

As DNA, the CDR3 is TGCGCCAGCAGCTTGGCCCCGACTAGCGGCTACAATGAGCAGTTCTTC. This sequence encodes CASSLAPTSGYNEQFF. The chain employs TRBV5-1 and TRBJ2-1; 9 bases align to TRBD2. Per the germline V gene, CDR1 is SGHRS and CDR2 is YFSETQ. J was trimmed by 3 bases and V by 0 bases; bases with no gene match: 4. The CDR3 sequence is 16 residues long.

Written as DNA, the CDR3 is TGTGCCAGCAGCTTGGGTCCCACGGACTACAATGAGCAGTTCTTC. Translation gives CASSLGPTDYNEQFF. The chain is built from TRBV5-5 and TRBJ2-1; D unclear. Germline CDR1 is SGHKS and CDR2 is YYEKEE (reference sequence). The CDR3 totals 15 residues. The V and J ends lost 0 bases and 3 bases respectively, with 10 bases between them.

This clone was detected only once. The V gene is TRBV13, the J gene TRBJ2-7; 10 bases match TRBD2. The germline gives CDR1 PRHDT, CDR2 FYEKMQ (reference sequence). This CDR3 contains 15 residues. V shed 1 base, J shed 5 bases, and the junction held 5 bases outside the gene matches. The CDR3 reads CASSLASGRNHEQYF. The CDR3 DNA follows: TGTGCCAGCAGCTTAGCTAGCGGGAGAAACCACGAGCAGTACTTC.